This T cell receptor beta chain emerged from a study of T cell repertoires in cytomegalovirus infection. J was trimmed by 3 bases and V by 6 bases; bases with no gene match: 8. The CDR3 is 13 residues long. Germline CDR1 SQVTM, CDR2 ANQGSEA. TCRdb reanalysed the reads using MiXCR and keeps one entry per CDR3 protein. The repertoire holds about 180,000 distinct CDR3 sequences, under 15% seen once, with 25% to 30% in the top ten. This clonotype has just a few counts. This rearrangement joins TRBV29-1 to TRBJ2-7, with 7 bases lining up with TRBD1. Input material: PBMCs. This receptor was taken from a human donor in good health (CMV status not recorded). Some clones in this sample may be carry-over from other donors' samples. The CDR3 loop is CSVGTGVGYEQYF. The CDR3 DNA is TGCAGCGTAGGAACAGGGGTGGGCTACGAGCAGTACTTC.